This is a list of T cell receptor beta chains from one sample in a study of human T cells and chemical hapten exposure. From the RACE reads, TCRdb called clonotypes with MiXCR, one entry per CDR3 protein. The sample carries 350,000 to 450,000 distinct CDR3 sequences, roughly 4.6% recorded once. The sequencing here drew on whole blood, taken in connection with sensitization to the hapten diphenylcyclopropenone (DPC). The receptors shown here come from a woman aged 45-65 years with alopecia areata. Some clones in this sample may be carry-over from other donors' samples. Both conserved end residues are part of each CDR3. A D gene is named only where the DNA matches it firmly. For some rows the clone size is stated as once, few or many, or as a class when expanded; others skip it.

TRBJ2-7 TRBV19 NA many TGTGCCAGTATGGTGGGGCCCCGAACGGGCGAGCAGTACTTC CASMVGPRTGEQYF
TRBJ2-1 TRBV12-5 TRBD2 few TGTGCTAGTGGTGGTAGCGGGGGGACCGACAATGAGCAGTTCTTC CASGGSGGTDNEQFF
TRBJ2-3 TRBV13 NA many TGTGCCAGCAGCTTAGTCGAGGCGGAGTGGACAGATACGCAGTATTTT CASSLVEAEWTDTQYF
TRBJ2-3 TRBV7-3 TRBD2 few TGTGCCAGCAGCTCAAGCGGGGGGAACACAGATACGCAGTATTTT CASSSSGGNTDTQYF
TRBJ2-3 TRBV14 TRBD2 many TGTGCCAGCAGCGTTAGCGGGGGCCTCACAGATACGCAGTATTTT CASSVSGGLTDTQYF
TRBJ2-1 TRBV6-1 NA many TGTGCCAGCAGATTCGCAAGTGAGCAGTTCTTC CASRFASEQFF
TRBJ2-5 TRBV12-3/TRBV12-4 NA many TGTGCCAGCAGTTTGCCAGGGGACGAGACCCAGTACTTC CASSLPGDETQYF
TRBJ1-5 TRBV12-3/TRBV12-4 NA many TGTGCCAGCAGTCCCTTCGAGCGCAATCAGCCCCAGCATTTT CASSPFERNQPQHF
TRBJ2-1 TRBV4-1 TRBD2 NA TGCGCCAGCAGCCAAGACCGCGGGGGGGTGGCCTACAATGAGCAGTTCTTC CASSQDRGGVAYNEQFF
TRBJ1-1 TRBV5-1 TRBD1 many TGCGCCAGCAGCCACGACAGGGGTAGGACTGAAGCTTTCTTT CASSHDRGRTEAFF
TRBJ2-3 TRBV6-4 NA NA TGTGCCAGCAGTGAAAGTAGCTTCGGTGCAGATACGCAGTATTTT CASSESSFGADTQYF